These T cell receptor beta chains were read from a single sample in a study of CD8 T cell repertoires and HIV-1 epitope variants. For these TCRs, the target antigens are not known. Method: immunoSEQ multiplex PCR; TCRdb's copy keeps in-frame clones and lacks some. The table has roughly 6,600 clones, around three fifths seen once. The specimen was cultured CD8+ T cells derived from PBMCs. The receptors derive from a male donor with HIV. Each CDR3 is given with its conserved first and last residue. Fields, in order: J gene, D gene, V gene, clone size, CDR3 protein, CDR3 DNA. The D gene is left open where the match is weak. Rows may omit the clone size; those that give it use once, few, many or a size class.

TRBJ2-7 | NA | TRBV7-6 | once | CASSPLTGSWEQYF | TGTGCCAGCAGCCCTTTAACAGGGTCGTGGGAGCAGTACTTC
TRBJ2-2 | TRBD2 | TRBV6-1 | NA | CASILAGDTGELFF | TGTGCCAGCATTCTAGCGGGGGACACCGGGGAGCTGTTTTTT
TRBJ2-1 | NA | TRBV5-8 | NA | CASSASSYNEQFF | TGTGCCAGCAGCGCCAGCTCCTACAATGAGCAGTTCTTC
TRBJ2-7 | TRBD1 | TRBV6-1 | NA | CASRGDSPYEQYF | TGTGCCAGCAGGGGGGACAGCCCCTACGAGCAGTACTTC
TRBJ1-1 | NA | TRBV6-6 | NA | CASSYSKSEAFF | TGTGCCAGCAGTTACTCGAAGTCTGAAGCTTTCTTT
TRBJ2-5 | TRBD2 | TRBV13 | once | CASSLVGSGGQETQYF | TGTGCCAGCAGCTTAGTCGGTAGCGGGGGCCAAGAGACCCAGTACTTC
TRBJ1-5 | NA | TRBV11-2 | NA | CASSRDQEGQPQHF | TGTGCCAGCAGCAGGGACCAGGAGGGTCAGCCCCAGCATTTT
TRBJ2-7 | TRBD1 | TRBV7-9 | few | CASSPQGSYHEQYF | TGTGCCAGCAGCCCACAGGGGTCTTACCACGAGCAGTACTTC
TRBJ2-1 | NA | TRBV28 | NA | CASSLAGYNEQFF | TGTGCCAGCAGTTTGGCGGGCTACAATGAGCAGTTCTTC
TRBJ2-3 | TRBD2 | TRBV6-1 | medium-sized | CASSDRWEGTDTQYF | TGTGCCAGCAGTGATAGGTGGGAGGGAACAGATACGCAGTATTTT
TRBJ2-3 | NA | TRBV7-2 | NA | CASSLDAGNTQYF | TGTGCCAGCAGCTTAGATGCGGGGAATACGCAGTATTTT
TRBJ2-2 | NA | TRBV9 | few | CASSVGTGELFF | TGTGCCAGCAGCGTGGGCACCGGGGAGCTGTTTTTT
TRBJ2-1 | TRBD2 | TRBV27 | once | CASSLGLAGRDEQFF | TGTGCCAGCAGTTTAGGACTAGCGGGTAGGGATGAGCAGTTCTTC
TRBJ1-1 | NA | TRBV28 | NA | CASSSLFTGFHRNTEAFF | TGTGCCAGCAGTTCCCTCTTTACAGGGTTTCATAGGAACACTGAAGCTTTCTTT
TRBJ2-7 | TRBD2 | TRBV14 | NA | CASSGAGGYEQYF | TGTGCCAGCAGCGGAGCGGGGGGTTACGAGCAGTACTTC
TRBJ1-2 | TRBD1 | TRBV27 | NA | CASSPSGGSLNGYTF | TGTGCCAGCAGTCCGTCAGGGGGTTCGCTCAATGGCTACACCTTC
TRBJ2-3 | NA | TRBV15 | NA | CATSRTWTPTDTQYF | TGTGCCACCAGCAGAACTTGGACCCCCACAGATACGCAGTATTTT
TRBJ2-3 | TRBD1 | TRBV5-6 | once | CASSLEQGDTDTQYF | TGTGCCAGCAGCTTGGAACAGGGGGACACAGATACGCAGTATTTT
TRBJ1-1 | TRBD1 | TRBV11-1 | NA | CASSPPGQGAKVAFF | TGTGCCAGCAGCCCGCCGGGACAGGGGGCTAAGGTAGCTTTCTTT
TRBJ2-1 | TRBD1 | TRBV6-5 | NA | CASRDSSYNEQFF | TGTGCCAGTCGGGACAGCTCCTACAATGAGCAGTTCTTC
TRBJ1-1 | TRBD1 | TRBV28 | NA | CASSLQQGGNTEAFF | TGTGCCAGCAGTTTGCAACAGGGGGGGAACACTGAAGCTTTCTTT
TRBJ2-5 | TRBD2 | TRBV7-3 | NA | CASSPGLAGQETQYF | TGTGCCAGCAGCCCGGGACTAGCGGGTCAAGAGACCCAGTACTTC
TRBJ1-1 | NA | TRBV9 | NA | CASSPGGPNTEAFF | TGTGCCAGCAGCCCCGGGGGGCCCAACACTGAAGCTTTCTTT
TRBJ2-1 | TRBD2 | TRBV27 | NA | CASSSQSSGAPQFF | TGTGCCAGCAGTTCCCAGAGTAGCGGGGCCCCACAGTTCTTC
TRBJ2-3 | NA | TRBV6-5 | NA | CASSYWVRTDTQYF | TGTGCCAGCAGTTACTGGGTACGCACAGATACGCAGTATTTT
TRBJ2-3 | TRBD2 | TRBV28 | NA | CASSSPGTSGGAGQYMGQYF | TGTGCCAGCAGTTCCCCCGGGACTAGCGGGGGGGCCGGTCAGTACATGGGGCAGTATTTT
TRBJ2-7 | NA | TRBV6-5 | NA | CASSPTTSDTYEQYF | TGTGCCAGCAGCCCGACAACGTCTGATACCTACGAGCAGTACTTC
TRBJ1-1 | NA | TRBV28 | NA | CASSFPYEGGNTEAFF | TGTGCCAGCAGTTTTCCTTACGAGGGTGGGAACACTGAAGCTTTCTTT
TRBJ1-2 | NA | TRBV7-9 | few | CASSLTAGNYGYTF | TGTGCCAGCAGCTTAACGGCAGGGAACTATGGCTACACCTTC
TRBJ1-4 | TRBD1 | TRBV4-2 | NA | CASSQVVGTATNEKLFF | TGTGCCAGCAGCCAAGTGGTTGGGACAGCAACTAATGAAAAACTGTTTTTT
TRBJ1-5 | NA | TRBV28 | NA | CASSSLRHQPQHF | TGTGCCAGCAGTTCCCTCCGGCATCAGCCCCAGCATTTT
TRBJ2-5 | NA | TRBV7-9 | NA | CASSLAGVETQYF | TGTGCCAGCAGCTTAGCAGGGGTAGAGACCCAGTACTTC
TRBJ2-6 | NA | TRBV30 | NA | CAWGPGSGANVLTF | TGTGCCTGGGGGCCAGGGTCCGGGGCCAACGTCCTGACTTTC
TRBJ2-2 | NA | TRBV19 | medium-sized | CASSNWIQTTNTGELFF | TGTGCCAGTAGTAACTGGATTCAGACTACGAACACCGGGGAGCTGTTTTTT
TRBJ2-2 | TRBD1 | TRBV9 | NA | CASSPRGQGAGTGELFF | TGTGCCAGCAGCCCTAGAGGACAGGGGGCGGGAACCGGGGAGCTGTTTTTT
TRBJ2-3 | TRBD2 | TRBV27 | few | CASRPTTSGRASTDTQYF | TGTGCCAGCAGACCCACGACTAGCGGGAGGGCTAGCACAGATACGCAGTATTTT
TRBJ2-3 | TRBD2 | TRBV4-1 | once | CASSQEASGGAGDTQYF | TGCGCCAGCAGCCAAGAGGCTAGCGGGGGGGCCGGCGATACGCAGTATTTT
TRBJ2-5 | NA | TRBV13 | hyperexpanded | CASSSAGIDQETQYF | TGTGCCAGCAGCTCCGCCGGGATAGATCAAGAGACCCAGTACTTC
TRBJ2-1 | NA | TRBV5-1 | NA | CASSFGSEQFF | TGCGCCAGCAGCTTCGGGTCCGAGCAGTTCTTC
TRBJ1-4 | NA | TRBV28 | NA | CASSSTSQGREKLFF | TGTGCCAGCAGTTCAACATCTCAAGGACGTGAAAAACTGTTTTTT
TRBJ1-1 | TRBD1 | TRBV5-1 | NA | CASSLRQGDTEAFF | TGCGCCAGCAGCCTCAGACAGGGGGACACTGAAGCTTTCTTT
TRBJ2-7 | TRBD1 | TRBV29-1 | once | CSVGTGTYEQYF | TGCAGCGTTGGGACAGGGACCTACGAGCAGTACTTC
TRBJ1-4 | NA | TRBV4-3 | NA | CASSQWAGENEKLFF | TGCGCCAGCAGCCAATGGGCAGGGGAAAATGAAAAACTGTTTTTT
TRBJ2-7 | TRBD1 | TRBV14 | NA | CASSQDLGTGDYEQYF | TGTGCCAGCAGCCAAGATCTTGGGACAGGGGACTACGAGCAGTACTTC
TRBJ2-7 | TRBD1 | TRBV6-5 | NA | CASSISPGQGYEQYF | TGTGCCAGCAGCATAAGCCCGGGACAGGGCTACGAGCAGTACTTC
TRBJ2-2 | TRBD1 | TRBV6-4 | few | CASTGTGGTGELFF | TGTGCCAGCACCGGGACAGGGGGCACCGGGGAGCTGTTTTTT
TRBJ2-1 | NA | TRBV15 | NA | CATSTSRGVGNDEQFF | TGTGCCACCAGCACTTCCAGGGGAGTGGGAAATGATGAGCAGTTCTTC